This T cell receptor beta chain was sequenced during a study of cytomegalovirus exposure and HLA in healthy donors. Turning to the study itself: Out of 150 million to 200 million T cells, an earlier analysis found roughly 100 million unique TCR beta sequences in total. Study-level findings and limits: Testing in vitro showed a few CMV-associated chains specific for CMV antigens. Cytomegalovirus status, reportedly, was diagnosed with high specificity and sensitivity by the classifier.

Primers for the PCR totalled 60 Vbeta and 13 Jbeta. The method was immunoSEQ multiplex PCR; TCRdb's version includes in-frame clones alone and lacks a portion of them. Here the sample spans about 200,000 clones, approximately 82% being singletons. The V segment lost 0 bases and the J segment 6 bases; nucleotides outside the gene matches: 9. The CDR3 extends over 16 amino acids. The germline V gene encodes CDR1 SEHNR and CDR2 FQNEAQ (reference sequence). Remarks on this clone: No antigen is known for it.

This receptor was taken from a man aged 18 to 30 in good health and CMV-seronegative. The sample taken for sequencing was PBMCs. This chain connects TRBV7-9 to TRBJ1-2; TRBD1 agrees at 8 bases. CDR3 coding DNA: TGTGCCAGCAGCTTAGCGCTCGGACAGGGTAGGGATGGCTACACCTTC. Its translation is CASSLALGQGRDGYTF.